Reported below is one T cell receptor (beta chain). This record comes from a study of shared clonotypes between healthy human individuals. The assay was immunoSEQ multiplex PCR, and TCRdb's table has in-frame clones only and misses some. The data hold fewer than 650,000 clones, with 60% to 85% observed a single time. This CDR3 is 16 amino acids long. V lost 3 bases and J 0 bases, leaving 14 bases between the germline ends. Germline V lookup: CDR1 MGHDK, CDR2 SYGVNS. The chain carries TRBV25-1 and TRBJ1-2; D is uncertain. The source is a woman aged 40 to 49 in good health. Some clones in this sample may be carry-over from other donors' samples. The specimen sequenced was PBMCs. The CDR3 loop reads CASSDTRINTNYGYTF. CDR3 DNA sequence: TGTGCCAGCAGTGACACCAGAATCAACACTAACTATGGCTACACCTTC.